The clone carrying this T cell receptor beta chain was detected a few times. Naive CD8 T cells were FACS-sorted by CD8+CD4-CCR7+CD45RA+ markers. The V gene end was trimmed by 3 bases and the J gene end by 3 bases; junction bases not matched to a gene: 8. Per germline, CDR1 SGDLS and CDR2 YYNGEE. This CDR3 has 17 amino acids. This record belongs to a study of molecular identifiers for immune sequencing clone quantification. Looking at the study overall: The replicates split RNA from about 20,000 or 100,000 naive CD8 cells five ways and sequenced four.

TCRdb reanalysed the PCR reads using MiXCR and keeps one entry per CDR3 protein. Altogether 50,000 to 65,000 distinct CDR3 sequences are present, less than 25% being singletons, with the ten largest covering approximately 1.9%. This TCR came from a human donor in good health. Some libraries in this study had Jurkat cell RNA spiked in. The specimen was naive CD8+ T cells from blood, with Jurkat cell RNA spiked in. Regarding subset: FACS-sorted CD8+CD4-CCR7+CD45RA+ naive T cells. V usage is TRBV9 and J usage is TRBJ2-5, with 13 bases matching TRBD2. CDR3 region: CASSAGTSGVREETQYF. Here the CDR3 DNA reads TGTGCCAGCAGCGCTGGGACTAGCGGGGTGCGGGAAGAGACCCAGTACTTC. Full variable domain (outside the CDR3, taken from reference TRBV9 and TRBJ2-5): DSGVTQTPKHLITATGQRVTLRCSPRSGDLSVYWYQQSLDQGLQFLIQYYNGEERAKGNILERFSAQQFPDLHSELNLSSLELGDSALYFCASSAGTSGVREETQYFGPGTRLLVL.